This T cell receptor beta chain was obtained from a study of cytomegalovirus exposure and HLA in healthy donors. As for this clone: Its antigen is not known.

Amplification used 60 Vbeta primers and 13 Jbeta primers. The repertoire was sequenced with immunoSEQ multiplex PCR; TCRdb's copy has only in-frame clones and lacks some. The sample yields around 94,000 clones, 75% to 90% seen once. The CDR3 contains 12 residues. From germline, CDR1 is SGHDT and CDR2 YYEEEE. V was shortened by 0 bases and J by 8 bases, with 6 bases between the two germline ends. General study findings and limits: Many donors shared some public TCRs, even though most TCR sequences were rare. Researchers counted roughly 160 TCR beta chains as cytomegalovirus-associated. Available immune exposure information covered CMV serostatus only.

The sample consisted of PBMCs. The J gene is TRBJ2-1, the V gene TRBV5-6; D remains unclear. The TCR sequence derives from a man aged 35 to 55 in good health and CMV-seronegative. CDR3 bases: TGTGCCAGCAGCTTGGTTATCCATGAGCAGTTCTTC. Its translation: CASSLVIHEQFF.